This T cell receptor beta chain was retrieved from a study of CD4 T cells in relation to SARS-CoV-2 and coronaviruses. Germline V lookup: CDR1 SEHNR, CDR2 FQNEAQ (reference sequence). The CDR3 totals 15 residues. V was cut by 5 bases and J by 0 bases, with 11 bases left in between. Note on this clone: What it binds is unknown.

Here immunoSEQ multiplex PCR was the method, and the copy in TCRdb shows in-frame clones only, minus some. The table records around 9,700 clones, around 70% of them present only once. The unexposed donors gave CD4+ T cells in about 2010-2019, prior to COVID-19. Isolation of CD4+ T cells took place after approximately 11 days in culture. Cultures held some 1.8 million PBMCs per well with approximately 9.8 IU/ml IL-2. This TCR came from a human donor in good health. Material for sequencing was CD4+ T cells from PBMCs, cultured in vitro. The chain joins TRBV7-9 to TRBJ1-5; D unclear. In DNA, the CDR3 is TGTGCCAGCAGCCCCGACGGACTTAGCAATCAGCCCCAGCATTTT. This sequence encodes CASSPDGLSNQPQHF.